A single sample is the source of the 29 T cell receptor beta chains below, sequenced in a study of blood T cell repertoires in COVID-19. TCRdb's table, derived via immunoSEQ multiplex PCR, lists solely in-frame clones and lacks some. The data hold more than 300,000 clones, with about 88% observed a single time. The specimen sequenced was PBMCs or T cells enriched from blood (not recorded which). The receptor set was obtained from a woman aged 18-30 years who had recovered from COVID-19.

The CDR3 loop reads CASSTQRGVGELFF. CDR3 in DNA: TGTGCCAGTAGTACCCAGCGGGGGGTCGGGGAGCTGTTTTTT. The chain has TRBV19 and TRBJ2-2, with 9 nucleotides matching TRBD2. Germline V gene data show CDR1 as LNHDA and CDR2 as SQIVND (reference sequence). CDR3 length: 14 residues. V shed 4 bases and J 7 bases; nucleotides not matched to a gene: 4.

V usage is TRBV6-5 and J usage is TRBJ1-5, with D perhaps matching TRBD1 (5 bases). This CDR3 region has 11 residues. Germline V gene data show CDR1 as MNHEY and CDR2 as SVGAGI. The V end lost 8 bases, the J end lost 6 bases, and 8 bases lay between the germline ends. CDR3 bases: TGTGCCAGCCAGGGAGGTCAGCCCCAGCATTTT. Translated, it gives CASQGGQPQHF.

This rearrangement joins TRBV28 to TRBJ2-7, with 7 bases aligning to TRBD1. Germline V gene lookup returns CDR1 MDHEN and CDR2 SYDVKM. The CDR3 is 15 amino acids. V gave up 5 bases and J gave up 4 bases; unmatched junction bases: 11. CDR3 DNA: TGTGCCAGCAGTCGCTTACAGGGGATGGCGTACGAGCAGTACTTC. It is translated as CASSRLQGMAYEQYF.

This chain uses TRBV5-4 with TRBJ1-5, with 8 bases matching TRBD1. Trimming at V came to 0 bases and at J to 3 bases, leaving 2 bases not matched to a gene. Per the germline V gene, CDR1 is SGHNT and CDR2 is YYREEE (reference sequence). The CDR3 totals 15 residues. The CDR3 protein is CASSLGTGPNQPQHF. DNA for the CDR3: TGTGCCAGCAGCTTGGGGACAGGGCCCAATCAGCCCCAGCATTTT.

The gene calls are TRBV6-5 and TRBJ1-2; tentatively, D is TRBD1 (5 bases). V lost 5 bases, J lost 8 bases, and 15 bases lay in between. The CDR3 consists of 13 residues. Per germline, CDR1 MNHEY and CDR2 SVGAGI. The CDR3 coding sequence is TGTGCCAGCAGTCCTGGGGCGGGGGGAGGCTACACCTTC. As protein: CASSPGAGGGYTF.

The chain recombines TRBV5-1 with TRBJ2-6; D not resolved. The ends were cut back, 6 bases at V and 2 bases at J, with 6 bases in the middle. There are 13 residues in the CDR3. CDR1 and CDR2 (germline): SGHRS, YFSETQ. The CDR3 sequence is CASKAPGANVLTF. The CDR3 DNA is TGCGCCAGCAAAGCCCCTGGGGCCAACGTCCTGACTTTC. Based on the CDR3 plus reference TRBV5-1 and TRBJ2-6, the full variable domain is KAGVTQTPRYLIKTRGQQVTLSCSPISGHRSVSWYQQTPGQGLQFLFEYFSETQRNKGNFPGRFSGRQFSNSRSEMNVSTLELGDSALYLCASKAPGANVLTFGAGSRLTVL.

The rearrangement links TRBV7-3 to TRBJ1-1; possibly TRBD1 for D (6 bases). Germline-derived CDR1 and CDR2 are SGHTA and FQGTGA. V shed 4 bases and J shed 2 bases, with 8 bases lying between them. The CDR3 totals 13 residues. The CDR3 DNA follows: TGTGCCAGCAGCTCGGGACACAACACTGAAGCTTTCTTT. Translating gives CASSSGHNTEAFF.

The V gene is TRBV27, the J gene TRBJ1-5, with D possibly TRBD1 on 5 matching bases. Trimming stripped 1 base from V and 13 bases from J, with 20 bases between. There are 15 residues in the CDR3. From germline, CDR1 is MNHEY and CDR2 SMNVEV (reference sequence). CDR3 sequence reads: CASSLWGTSKDGQHF. In nucleotides, the CDR3 is TGTGCCAGCAGTTTATGGGGGACTTCAAAGGATGGACAGCATTTT.

CDR3 DNA sequence: TGTGCCAGCAGCCCGAGTTCGAACACCGGGGAGCTGTTTTTT. It specifies CASSPSSNTGELFF. V usage is TRBV7-3 and J usage is TRBJ2-2; D is unclear. The CDR3 runs 14 residues. CDR1 is SGHTA, CDR2 FQGTGA, per germline. With 5 bases removed from V and 0 bases from J, the gap between germline ends came to 7 bases.

The V gene is TRBV15, the J gene TRBJ2-5; D is possibly TRBD2 (6 bases). Germline-derived CDR1 and CDR2 are LNHNV and YYDKDF (reference sequence). The CDR3 extends over 14 amino acids. Trimming shortened V by 1 base and J by 4 bases, and 10 bases separated the two germline ends. The CDR3 sequence: CATSRGRRGETQYF. CDR3 nucleotide sequence: TGTGCCACCAGCAGAGGAAGGAGGGGAGAGACCCAGTACTTC.

The chain links TRBV27 to TRBJ2-3, with 7 bases identical to TRBD2. The CDR3 covers 17 residues. V shed 6 bases and J 4 bases; nucleotides not matched to a gene: 16. The germline CDR1 and CDR2 sequences are MNHEY and SMNVEV (reference sequence). CDR3 bases: TGTGCCAGCAGCTTTTTAACTAGCGCGGGATCGCCAGATACGCAGTATTTT. Amino acid sequence: CASSFLTSAGSPDTQYF.

The rearrangement links TRBV9 to TRBJ1-2, with 10 bases aligning to TRBD1. Germline V gives CDR1 SGDLS, CDR2 YYNGEE. The CDR3 consists of 14 residues. J gave up 8 bases and V 7 bases, and 11 bases lay outside the gene matches. CDR3 DNA sequence: TGTGCCAGCGGAGCCTTTGACAGGGGGCAAGGCTACACCTTC. It yields the protein CASGAFDRGQGYTF.

The rearrangement uses TRBV18 and TRBJ1-1, with D possibly matching TRBD1 (5 bases). Germline V CDR1 and CDR2: KGHSH, LQKENI. The CDR3 has 13 amino acids. Trimming took off 3 bases at V and 10 bases at J, with 15 bases between the two ends. CDR3 nucleotides: TGTGCCAGCTCACCCCGGGGCGGGGAGACAGCTTTCTTT. Translating it yields CASSPRGGETAFF.

The V call is TRBV11-2, the J call TRBJ2-7; TRBD2 aligns across 7 bases. The CDR3 loop spans 15 amino acids. Trimming took 3 bases from V and 3 from J; bases not matched to a gene: 8. CDR1 is SGHAT and CDR2 is FQNNGV in the germline V gene. The chain's CDR3 is CASSFSGTTNYEQYF. CDR3 sequence (DNA): TGTGCCAGCAGCTTTTCCGGGACTACGAACTACGAGCAGTACTTC.

This chain links TRBV7-2 with TRBJ1-2, with no clear D. Trimming took 5 bases from V and 4 from J, leaving 11 bases between them. Germline values: CDR1 SGHTA, CDR2 FQGNSA. CDR3 length equals 13 residues. The CDR3 bases are TGTGCCAGCAGCCGGCCGGGGAGCTATGGCTACACCTTC. This encodes CASSRPGSYGYTF.

The V gene is TRBV21-1, the J gene TRBJ1-2; the table's D call of TRBD1 was not tested on the DNA. TRBV21-1 counts as a pseudogene. The CDR3 contains 17 residues. As DNA, the CDR3 is TGTGCCAGCAGTCACGAACGGGGGACAGGGATTAACTATGGCTACACCTTC. Amino acid sequence: CASSHERGTGINYGYTF.

The chain couples TRBV10-3 to TRBJ1-1; D is undetermined. The CDR3 loop spans 12 amino acids. V gave up 8 bases and J gave up 5 bases, with 12 bases separating them. Germline V CDR1 and CDR2: ENHRY, SYGVKD. For the CDR3, the DNA is TGTGCCATCGGAATCCCCGGGACTGAAGCTTTCTTT. Encoded protein: CAIGIPGTEAFF.

J is TRBJ1-1 and V is TRBV3-1 (or the pseudogene TRBV3-2), with D tentatively TRBD1 (5 bases). This CDR3 has 13 residues. V gave up 4 bases and J gave up 4 bases, with 10 bases separating them. Per germline, CDR1 LGHDT and CDR2 YNNKEL (reference sequence). CDR3 region: CASSLGRPTEAFF. The CDR3 DNA reads TGTGCCAGCAGCCTGGGGCGTCCCACTGAAGCTTTCTTT.

The rearrangement uses TRBV7-9 and TRBJ1-2; 7 bases are shared with TRBD1. V dropped 5 bases and J dropped 2; count of bases not matched to a gene: 2. CDR3 length equals 13 residues. Germline V gene sequence: CDR1 SEHNR, CDR2 FQNEAQ (reference sequence). CDR3 sequence: CASSQDRNYGYTF. CDR3 DNA: TGTGCCAGCAGCCAGGACAGGAACTATGGCTACACCTTC.

V gene TRBV6-5 combines with J gene TRBJ1-4; weak D call: TRBD1 (5 bases). V lost 4 bases, J lost 6 bases, and 9 bases lay in between. From germline, CDR1 is MNHEY and CDR2 SVGAGI. The CDR3 spans 13 residues. In nucleotides, the CDR3 is TGTGCCAGCAGTTTGACAGTCGATGAAAAACTGTTTTTT. The encoded protein is CASSLTVDEKLFF.

The rearrangement links TRBV7-3 to TRBJ2-2, with a possible D match to TRBD1 (6 bases). CDR3 length equals 17 residues. From germline, CDR1 is SGHTA and CDR2 FQGTGA. Trimming removed 7 bases from V and 4 bases from J, with 22 bases in between. The CDR3 region has the DNA TGTGCCAGCACCATCCTACCAGACAGGTCGGGCACCGGGGAGCTGTTTTTT. Protein product: CASTILPDRSGTGELFF. Full variable domain (outside the CDR3, taken from reference TRBV7-3 and TRBJ2-2): GAGVSQTPSNKVTEKGKYVELRCDPISGHTALYWYRQSLGQGPEFLIYFQGTGAADDSGLPNDRFFAVRPEGSVSTLKIQRTERGDSAVYLCASTILPDRSGTGELFFGEGSRLTVL.

A single count supports this clone. The chain recombines TRBV9 with TRBJ1-3, with 7 nucleotides matching TRBD1. CDR1 and CDR2 (germline): SGDLS, YYNGEE. The CDR3 has 13 residues. Germline trimming cut 7 bases from V and 4 bases from J; bases unmatched to any gene: 5. The CDR3 DNA follows: TGTGCCAGCGGTCCGGGACAGGGAAACACCATATATTTT. Translation gives CASGPGQGNTIYF.

J is TRBJ1-5 and V is TRBV4-1, with D unresolved. There are 13 residues in the CDR3. The V gene's germline CDR1 is MGHRA and CDR2 YSYEKL. Deletions cut 2 bases from V and 3 bases from J, with 5 bases between. CDR3 nucleotide sequence: TGCGCCAGCAGCCAAACAGTCAATCAGCCCCAGCATTTT. This codes for CASSQTVNQPQHF.

This clone showed up just a few times. This rearrangement joins TRBV27 to TRBJ1-3; D might be TRBD1 (5 bases). V was trimmed by 7 bases and J by 2 bases, leaving 15 bases between them. CDR1 and CDR2 (germline): MNHEY, SMNVEV (reference sequence). The CDR3 covers 15 residues. CDR3 sequence (DNA): TGTGCCAGCACCCGGACACCTACCCCTGGAAACACCATATATTTT. This codes for CASTRTPTPGNTIYF.

CDR3 in amino acids: CASSLEGEQFF. The CDR3 DNA is TGTGCCAGCAGCTTGGAGGGGGAGCAGTTCTTC. This sequence joins TRBV5-5 and TRBJ2-1; D possibly corresponds to TRBD1 (5 bases). Deletions cut 0 bases from V and 10 bases from J, with 5 bases between. The CDR3 is 11 residues long. The germline CDR1 and CDR2 sequences are SGHKS and YYEKEE (reference sequence). Looking up the rest from reference TRBV5-5 and TRBJ2-1 gives the full variable domain: DAGVTQSPTHLIKTRGQQVTLRCSPISGHKSVSWYQQVLGQGPQFIFQYYEKEERGRGNFPDRFSARQFPNYSSELNVNALLLGDSALYLCASSLEGEQFFGPGTRLTVL.

The J gene is TRBJ2-5, the V gene TRBV11-2, with TRBD2 matching 11 bases. The V segment lost 6 bases and the J segment 6 bases; nucleotides outside the gene matches: 18. Germline CDR1 is SGHAT and CDR2 is FQNNGV. CDR3 length: 18 residues. The CDR3 sequence is CASRGATSGAPNPKTQYF. The CDR3 nucleotides read TGTGCCAGCAGAGGAGCGACTAGCGGGGCCCCAAACCCAAAGACCCAGTACTTC.

This rearrangement joins TRBV18 to TRBJ1-5, with 9 nucleotides matching TRBD1. Germline V CDR1 and CDR2: KGHSH, LQKENI. The V segment lost 6 bases and the J segment 5 bases; nucleotides outside the gene matches: 5. This CDR3 contains 14 residues. The CDR3 coding sequence is TGTGCCAGCTCGCCGGGACAGGGTCATCAGCCCCAGCATTTT. This translates into CASSPGQGHQPQHF. Full variable domain (missing parts from reference TRBV18 and TRBJ1-5): NAGVMQNPRHLVRRRGQEARLRCSPMKGHSHVYWYRQLPEEGLKFMVYLQKENIIDESGMPKERFSAEFPKEGPSILRIQQVVRGDSAAYFCASSPGQGHQPQHFGDGTRLSIL.

The V call is TRBV12-5, the J call TRBJ2-7, with TRBD2 identical over 9 bases. This CDR3 is built from 19 residues. Germline V CDR1 and CDR2: LGHNT, FRNRAP. The V segment lost 0 bases and the J segment 6 bases; nucleotides outside the gene matches: 18. This chain's CDR3 is CASGLVVGGGALNPFEQYF. CDR3 bases: TGTGCTAGTGGTTTGGTGGTTGGCGGGGGGGCTCTTAACCCTTTCGAGCAGTACTTC.

J is TRBJ2-7 and V is TRBV2; 12 bases line up with TRBD1. V gave up 1 base and J gave up 4 bases; unmatched junction bases: 5. The CDR3 sequence is 16 residues long. CDR1 and CDR2 from the germline V gene are SNHLY and FYNNEI. Written as DNA, the CDR3 is TGTGCCAGCAGTGAAGTACCGGGACAGGGGGCGTACGAGCAGTACTTC. This encodes CASSEVPGQGAYEQYF. The full variable domain, with the rest looked up from reference TRBV2 and TRBJ2-7, is EPEVTQTPSHQVTQMGQEVILRCVPISNHLYFYWYRQILGQKVEFLVSFYNNEISEKSEIFDDQFSVERPDGSNFTLKIRSTKLEDSAMYFCASSEVPGQGAYEQYFGPGTRLTVT.